This T cell receptor (beta chain) was sequenced during a study of T cell responses to AZD1222 COVID-19 vaccine. This clone was found once. The CDR3 is 13 residues long. V was clipped by 6 bases and J by 6 bases, with 14 bases between them. Germline CDR1 reads LGHDT; CDR2 reads YNNKEL (reference sequence). Using immunoSEQ multiplex PCR, the repertoire was profiled, and TCRdb retains in-frame clones only, with some absent. The table records tens of thousands of clones, about nine tenths of them present only once. The chain recombines TRBV3-1 (or the pseudogene TRBV3-2) with TRBJ2-5; D perhaps matches TRBD2 (6 bases). The sample here was peripheral blood, taken 28 days after the second AZD1222 dose. This TCR derives from an adult who received the AZD1222 COVID-19 vaccine. CDR3 sequence: CASRSAGVKTQYF. As DNA, the CDR3 is TGTGCCAGCAGATCAGCGGGCGTAAAGACCCAGTACTTC.